The entry below gives a single T cell receptor (beta chain) sequence along with its context. The germline gives CDR1 SGHRS, CDR2 YFSETQ. J was trimmed by 1 base and V by 5 bases; bases with no gene match: 5. The CDR3 spans 14 residues. This sample was taken from a study of blood T cell repertoires in COVID-19. Looking at the study overall: Sites across the United States, Italy and Spain contributed samples from acute and convalescent COVID-19. Nucleic acid was either cDNA or gDNA, and it came from T cells, B-cell-depleted T cells, or PBMCs.

Measured with immunoSEQ multiplex PCR; TCRdb has only the in-frame clones, and not every one. The sample includes 200,000 to 300,000 clones, approximately 86% seen only once; the top ten take just over 3%. The clonotype originates from a woman aged 25 to 45 who had recovered from COVID-19. Sequenced: peripheral blood. V is TRBV5-1 and J is TRBJ2-5; 7 nucleotides align to TRBD1. CDR3 protein: CASRRQGAQETQYF. CDR3 nucleotides: TGCGCCAGCAGGAGACAGGGCGCCCAAGAGACCCAGTACTTC.